The 4 T cell receptor beta chains reported below all come from one sample, sequenced in a study of blood T cell repertoires in COVID-19. Only in-frame clones appear in the TCRdb table, and some are missing; sequencing was by immunoSEQ multiplex PCR. The data contain some 320,000 clones, more than 90% of them singletons. The specimen was PBMCs or T cells enriched from blood (not recorded which). These receptor sequences come from a man aged 60 to 75 who had recovered from COVID-19.

This clone was observed a single time. The chain links TRBV9 to TRBJ2-2; 7 bases match TRBD2. The germline V gene has CDR1 SGDLS and CDR2 YYNGEE. The CDR3 is 15 residues long. V gave up 1 base and J gave up 4 bases; unmatched junction bases: 4. CDR3 region: CASSVTAGSTGELFF. CDR3 in DNA: TGTGCCAGCAGCGTAACAGCGGGGAGCACCGGGGAGCTGTTTTTT.

This clone was found once. The chain combines TRBV5-5 with TRBJ2-5; 7 bases fit TRBD2. The CDR3 contains 15 residues. Trimming took 4 bases from V and 3 from J; bases not matched to a gene: 9. Germline CDR1 is SGHKS and CDR2 is YYEKEE (reference sequence). CDR3 loop: CASSPITSGEETQYF. The CDR3 DNA reads TGTGCCAGCAGCCCTATTACGAGCGGGGAAGAGACCCAGTACTTC.

V and J are TRBV5-6 and TRBJ2-2; TRBD2 agrees at 8 bases. Germline-derived CDR1 and CDR2 are SGHDT and YYEEEE. This CDR3 is built from 16 residues. Trimming removed 2 bases from V and 4 bases from J; junction bases left unmatched: 7. CDR3 in DNA: TGTGCCAGCAGCTTCAGCGGGAGCCGGACCACCGGGGAGCTGTTTTTT. It specifies CASSFSGSRTTGELFF. Filled out from reference TRBV5-6 and TRBJ2-2, the complete variable domain reads DAGVTQSPTHLIKTRGQQVTLRCSPKSGHDTVSWYQQALGQGPQFIFQYYEEEERQRGNFPDRFSGHQFPNYSSELNVNALLLGDSALYLCASSFSGSRTTGELFFGEGSRLTVL.

This clone was detected once. The chain combines TRBV4-3 with TRBJ1-5; 8 bases agree with TRBD1. This CDR3 is built from 14 residues. Trimming cost V 2 bases and J 4 bases; bases outside gene matches: 1. The germline gives CDR1 LGHNA, CDR2 YSLEER. The CDR3 region has the DNA TGCGCCAGCAGCCAAAGGACAGGGAATCAGCCCCAGCATTTT. The encoded protein is CASSQRTGNQPQHF.